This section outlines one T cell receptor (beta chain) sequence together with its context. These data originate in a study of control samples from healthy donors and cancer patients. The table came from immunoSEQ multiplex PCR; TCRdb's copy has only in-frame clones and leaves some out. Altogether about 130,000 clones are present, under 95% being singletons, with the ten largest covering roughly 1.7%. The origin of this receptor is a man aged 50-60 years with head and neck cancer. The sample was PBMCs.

As DNA, the CDR3 is TGTGCCAGCAGCCCCCTTGTTGGGAGCGGGGGGGCCTTAGATACGCAGTATTTT. Translating it yields CASSPLVGSGGALDTQYF. The chain combines TRBV14 with TRBJ2-3; TRBD2 aligns across 10 bases. The CDR3 consists of 18 residues. The ends lost 4 bases at V and 5 bases at J; junction bases unmatched: 15. CDR1 is SGHDN, CDR2 FVKESK, per germline.